This T cell receptor (beta chain) stems from a study of cytomegalovirus exposure and HLA in healthy donors. Germline-derived CDR1 and CDR2 are GTSNPN and SVGIG (reference sequence). This CDR3 has 11 residues. V was pared by 5 bases and J by 6 bases, with 7 bases between. PCR amplification relied on 60 Vbeta primers (plus 13 Jbeta primers). TCRdb's table, derived via immunoSEQ multiplex PCR, lists solely in-frame clones and lacks some. The sample shows just under 65,000 clones, around four fifths of them seen only once. The chain has TRBV30 and TRBJ2-2; a possible D gene is TRBD2 (5 bases). Sequenced: PBMCs. The clonotype was recovered from a woman in her twenties or thirties in good health and CMV-seronegative. CDR3: CAWRGAGELFF. Written as DNA, the CDR3 is TGTGCCTGGCGGGGTGCCGGGGAGCTGTTTTTT.